This T cell receptor (beta chain) was captured in a study of response to subunit inactivated influenza vaccine. This clonotype was observed a few times. The antigen is undetermined. Using its own MiXCR run on the RT-PCR reads, TCRdb lists one record per CDR3 protein. The repertoire holds 250,000 to 350,000 distinct CDR3 sequences, 22% seen once, with 10% in the top ten. General study results and limits: The authors put forward the suggestion that each seasonal influenza vaccination may bring in only a limited number of new T cells.

The source is a man aged 50 to 69 who received an inactivated influenza vaccine. The sequencing used PBMCs from blood, collected approximately 22 months after vaccination.

CDR3 bases: TGTGCCACCAGTGATTTGGAGACCCAGTACTTC. Protein product: CATSDLETQYF. The chain employs TRBV24-1 and TRBJ2-5; D gene unclear. The V end lost 0 bases, the J end lost 5 bases, and 0 bases lay between the germline ends. The germline V gene encodes CDR1 KGHDR and CDR2 SFDVKD. This CDR3 contains 11 residues.